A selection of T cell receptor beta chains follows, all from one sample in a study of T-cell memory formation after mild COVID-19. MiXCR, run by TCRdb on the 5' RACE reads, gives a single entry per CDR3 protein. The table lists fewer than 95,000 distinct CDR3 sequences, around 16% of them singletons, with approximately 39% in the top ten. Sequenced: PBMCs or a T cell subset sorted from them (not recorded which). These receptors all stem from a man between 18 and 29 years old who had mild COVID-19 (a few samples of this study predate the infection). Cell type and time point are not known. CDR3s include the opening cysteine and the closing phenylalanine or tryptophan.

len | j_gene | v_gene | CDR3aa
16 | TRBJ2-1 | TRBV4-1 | CASSQVRGSSYNEQFF
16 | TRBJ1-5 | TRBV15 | CATSSSPGASNQPQHF
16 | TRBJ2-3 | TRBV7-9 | CASSARDRVNTDTQYF
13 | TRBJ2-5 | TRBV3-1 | CASSQAGEETQYF
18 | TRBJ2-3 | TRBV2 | CASPRGQGLSSLADTQYF
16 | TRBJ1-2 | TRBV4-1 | CASSQESGLLIYGYTF
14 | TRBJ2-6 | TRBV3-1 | CASTPYSGANVLTF
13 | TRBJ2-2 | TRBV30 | CAYGQGGTGELFF
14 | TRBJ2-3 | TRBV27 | CASQHRGFSDTQYF
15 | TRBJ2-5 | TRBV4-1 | CASSQETQGGETQYF
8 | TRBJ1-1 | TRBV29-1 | CSVDEAFF
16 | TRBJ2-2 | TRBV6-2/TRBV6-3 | CASSYWGMRKDGELFF
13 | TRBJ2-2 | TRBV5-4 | CASSFQGTGELFF
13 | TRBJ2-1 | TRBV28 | CASSRAPTNEQFF
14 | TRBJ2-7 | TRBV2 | CASTEGGGLYEQYF
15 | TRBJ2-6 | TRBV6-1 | CASSVPGIGANVLTF
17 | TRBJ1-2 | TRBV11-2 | CASSLDLGQGTNYGYTF
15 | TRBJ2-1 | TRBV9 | CASSLRDREGNEQFF
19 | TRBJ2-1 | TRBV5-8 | CASSLGQARRSPLTNEQFF
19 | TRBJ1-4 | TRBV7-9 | CASSLQGAAPVATNEKLFF
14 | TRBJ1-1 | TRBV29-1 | CSAGPHDRASEAFF
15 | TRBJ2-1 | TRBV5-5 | CASSADRGTDNEQFF
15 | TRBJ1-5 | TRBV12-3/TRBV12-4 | CASSWEGPSNQPQHF
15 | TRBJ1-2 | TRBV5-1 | CASSGPEAGPGGYTF
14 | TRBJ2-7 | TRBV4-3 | CASSQGEGRYEQYF
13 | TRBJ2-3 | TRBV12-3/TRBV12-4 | CASSLLARDTQYF
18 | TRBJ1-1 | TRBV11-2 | CASSLSRGQSSMNTEAFF
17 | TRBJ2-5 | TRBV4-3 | CASSQEWPQGVRETQYF
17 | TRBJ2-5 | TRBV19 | CASSIDWDRDRQETQYF
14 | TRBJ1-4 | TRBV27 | CASSLRRSGEKLFF
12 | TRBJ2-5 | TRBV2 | CARTSGEETQYF
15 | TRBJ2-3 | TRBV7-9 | CASSFSGGAADTQYF
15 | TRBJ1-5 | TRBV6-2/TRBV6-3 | CASSYKARGAEPQHF
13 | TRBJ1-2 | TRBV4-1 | CASSHETGYGYTF
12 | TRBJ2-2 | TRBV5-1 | CASIRNTGELFF
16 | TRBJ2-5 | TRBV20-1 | CSASPGVVKIGETQYF
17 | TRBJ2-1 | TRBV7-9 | CASSKGLAGATGNEQFF
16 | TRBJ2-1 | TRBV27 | CASSPIPGLGVYEQFF
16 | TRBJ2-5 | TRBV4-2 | CASSQDELARGETQYF
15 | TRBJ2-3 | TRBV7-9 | CASSSADREGDTQYF